The clone carrying this T cell receptor beta chain is categorized as medium-sized. TCRdb ran MiXCR on the 5' RACE reads and lists one entry per CDR3 protein. Here the sample spans about 8,900 distinct CDR3 sequences, under 35% being singletons. The CDR3 runs 14 residues. Germline CDR1 MGHRA, CDR2 YSYEKL. Trimming took off 1 base at V and 6 bases at J, with 12 bases between the two ends. The receptor was derived from a female donor with breast cancer. The sequencing input was naive CD4+ T cells sorted from a lymph node. Subset described: naive CD4+ T cells, CD4+CD45RA+CD25-. This chain uses TRBV4-1 with TRBJ1-1; D is unresolved. The CDR3 DNA sequence: TGCGCCAGCAGCCAAGCTTCCCCACTTGCTGAAGCTTTCTTT. It codes for CASSQASPLAEAFF.